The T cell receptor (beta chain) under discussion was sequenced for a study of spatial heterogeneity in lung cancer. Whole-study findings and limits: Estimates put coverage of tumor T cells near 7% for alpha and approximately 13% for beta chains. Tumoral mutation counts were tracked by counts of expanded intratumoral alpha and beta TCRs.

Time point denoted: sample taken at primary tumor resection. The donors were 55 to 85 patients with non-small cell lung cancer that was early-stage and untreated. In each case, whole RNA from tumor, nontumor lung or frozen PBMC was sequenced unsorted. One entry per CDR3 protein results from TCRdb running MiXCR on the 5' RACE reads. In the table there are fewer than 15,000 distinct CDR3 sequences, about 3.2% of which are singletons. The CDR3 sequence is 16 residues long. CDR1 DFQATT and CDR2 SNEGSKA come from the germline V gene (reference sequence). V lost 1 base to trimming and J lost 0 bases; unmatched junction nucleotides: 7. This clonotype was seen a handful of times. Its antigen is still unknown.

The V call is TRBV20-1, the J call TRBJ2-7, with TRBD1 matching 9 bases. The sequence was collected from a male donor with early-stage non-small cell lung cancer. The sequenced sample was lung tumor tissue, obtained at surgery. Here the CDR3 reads CSARGWTGVDSYEQYF. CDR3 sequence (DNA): TGCAGTGCTAGAGGTTGGACAGGGGTTGACTCCTACGAGCAGTACTTC.